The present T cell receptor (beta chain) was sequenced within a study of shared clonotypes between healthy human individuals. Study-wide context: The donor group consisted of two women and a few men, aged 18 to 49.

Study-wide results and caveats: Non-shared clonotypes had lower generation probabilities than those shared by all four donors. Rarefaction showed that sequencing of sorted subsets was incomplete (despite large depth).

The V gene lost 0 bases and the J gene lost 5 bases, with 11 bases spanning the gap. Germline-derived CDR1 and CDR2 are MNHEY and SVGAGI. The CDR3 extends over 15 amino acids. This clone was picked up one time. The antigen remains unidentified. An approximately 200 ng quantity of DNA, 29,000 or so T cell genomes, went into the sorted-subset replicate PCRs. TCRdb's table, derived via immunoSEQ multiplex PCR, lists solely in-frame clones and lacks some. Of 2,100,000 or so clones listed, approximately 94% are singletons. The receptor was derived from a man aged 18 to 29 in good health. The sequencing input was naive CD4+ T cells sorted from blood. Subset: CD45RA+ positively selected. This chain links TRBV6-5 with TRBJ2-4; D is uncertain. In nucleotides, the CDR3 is TGTGCCAGCAGTTACTCGATAGGGCCGGAAAACATTCAGTACTTC. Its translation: CASSYSIGPENIQYF.